This T cell receptor (beta chain) was sequenced for a study of shared clonotypes between healthy human individuals. Across the study: Each donor's CD4 naive and CD4 memory cells filled three plates apiece, CD8 naive two, and CD8 memory one.

The CD4+ fraction was divided into a CD45RA+ naive subset and a CD45RA-negative memory subset. The genomic DNA of each subset was split evenly across several immunoSEQ plates. The data were produced by immunoSEQ multiplex PCR, yet TCRdb's version contains in-frame clones alone and is incomplete. This sample carries roughly 1,500,000 clones, 97% to 99% of them seen once, and the ten largest clones take over 0.3%. CDR3 size: 18 residues. Trimming at V came to 2 bases and at J to 0 bases, leaving 7 bases not matched to a gene. Germline lookup yields CDR1 KGHSH and CDR2 LQKENI. Note on this clone: What it recognizes is unknown.

General study findings and limits: Larger estimated richness was generally seen in naive subsets than in memory subsets.

The receptor was isolated from a man aged 25 to 45 in good health. The sequenced material came from naive CD4+ T cells sorted from blood. Subset noted: CD45RA+ positively selected. The chain is built from TRBV18 and TRBJ1-3; TRBD1 matches at 10 bases. The CDR3 reads CASSPMGQGSHSGNTIYF. The CDR3 DNA is TGTGCCAGCTCACCAATGGGACAGGGGTCCCACTCTGGAAACACCATATATTTT. Variable domain in full (rest from reference TRBV18 and TRBJ1-3): NAGVMQNPRHLVRRRGQEARLRCSPMKGHSHVYWYRQLPEEGLKFMVYLQKENIIDESGMPKERFSAEFPKEGPSILRIQQVVRGDSAAYFCASSPMGQGSHSGNTIYFGEGSWLTVV.